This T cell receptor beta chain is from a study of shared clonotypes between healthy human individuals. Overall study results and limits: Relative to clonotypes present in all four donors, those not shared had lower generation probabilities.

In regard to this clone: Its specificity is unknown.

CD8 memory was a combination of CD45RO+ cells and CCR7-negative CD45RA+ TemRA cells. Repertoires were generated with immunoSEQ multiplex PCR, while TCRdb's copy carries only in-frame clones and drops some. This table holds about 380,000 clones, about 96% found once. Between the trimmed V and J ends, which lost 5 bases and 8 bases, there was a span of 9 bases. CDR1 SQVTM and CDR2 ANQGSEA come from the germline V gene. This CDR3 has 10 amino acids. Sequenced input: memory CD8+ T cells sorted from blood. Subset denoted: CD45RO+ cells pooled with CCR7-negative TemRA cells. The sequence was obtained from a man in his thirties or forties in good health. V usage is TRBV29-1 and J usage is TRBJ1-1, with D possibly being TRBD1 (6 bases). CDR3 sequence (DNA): TGCAGCGTTAAGGGGGGAGAAGCTTTCTTT. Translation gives CSVKGGEAFF.